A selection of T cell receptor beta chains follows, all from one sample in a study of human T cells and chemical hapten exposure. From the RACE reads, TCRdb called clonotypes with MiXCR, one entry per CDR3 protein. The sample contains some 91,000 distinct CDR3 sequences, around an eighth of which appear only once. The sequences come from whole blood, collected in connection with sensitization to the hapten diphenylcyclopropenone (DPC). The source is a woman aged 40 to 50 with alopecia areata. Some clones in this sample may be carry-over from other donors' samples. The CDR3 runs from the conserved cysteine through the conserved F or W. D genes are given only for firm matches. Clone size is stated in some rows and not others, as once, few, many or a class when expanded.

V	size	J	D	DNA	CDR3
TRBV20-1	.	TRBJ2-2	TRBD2	TGCAGTGCTCCCGGGACTATCTACACCGGCGGGGAGCTGTTTTTT	CSAPGTIYTGGELFF
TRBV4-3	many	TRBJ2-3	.	TGCGCCAGCAGCCAAGATTCCAGCACAGATACGCAGTATTTT	CASSQDSSTDTQYF
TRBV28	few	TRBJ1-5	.	TGTGCCAGCAGTGGGAATCAGCCCCAGCATTTT	CASSGNQPQHF
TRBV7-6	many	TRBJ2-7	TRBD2	TGTGCCAGCAGCCCCGGGACTAGCGGTTCGTTCGGCCCGGTTTCGGGGGAGCAGTACTTC	CASSPGTSGSFGPVSGEQYF
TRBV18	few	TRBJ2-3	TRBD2	TGTGCCAGCTCACCCCGGCTTGGAGCGGGAGGGCCGGGCGACGATACGCAGTATTTT	CASSPRLGAGGPGDDTQYF
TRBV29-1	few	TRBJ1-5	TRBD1	TGCAGCGTTGATCCCTCCGGGACAGGGGGAAGGCCCCGAAATTATAGCAATCAGCCCCAGCATTTT	CSVDPSGTGGRPRNYSNQPQHF
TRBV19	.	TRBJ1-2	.	TGTGCCAGTAGACAGGAGGATGATGGCTACACCTTC	CASRQEDDGYTF
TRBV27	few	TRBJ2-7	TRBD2	TGTGCCAGCGGGCGAGGACTAGCGGGGACCTACGAGCAGTACTTC	CASGRGLAGTYEQYF
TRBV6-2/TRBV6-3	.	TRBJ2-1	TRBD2	TGTGCCAGCAGTTTTCCGACTAGCGGGAGATCCTTCTACAATGAGCAGTTCTTC	CASSFPTSGRSFYNEQFF
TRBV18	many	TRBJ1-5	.	TGTGCCAGCTCACCACCTATCAACAGGGACCAGCCCCAGCATTTT	CASSPPINRDQPQHF
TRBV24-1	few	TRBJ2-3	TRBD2	TGTGCCACCAGTGACCCCGGACTAGCGGAGTCAGATACGCAGTATTTT	CATSDPGLAESDTQYF
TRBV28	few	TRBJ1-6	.	TGTGCCAGCAATCGAGGGTCCTATTCACCCCTCCACTTT	CASNRGSYSPLHF
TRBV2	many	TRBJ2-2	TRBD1	TGTGCCAGCAAAGGACAGGGCACCGGGGAGCTGTTTTTT	CASKGQGTGELFF
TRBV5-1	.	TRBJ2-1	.	TGCGCCAGCAGCTTGACCCTAGCCCTCGAGAATGAGCAGTTCTTC	CASSLTLALENEQFF
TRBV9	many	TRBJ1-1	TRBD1	TGTGCCAGCAGCAGAGACAGGGGATCGAACACTGAAGCTTTCTTT	CASSRDRGSNTEAFF
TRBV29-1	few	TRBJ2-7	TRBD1	TGCAGCGTTGGAGGGACAGCTGCCAACGAGCAGTACTTC	CSVGGTAANEQYF
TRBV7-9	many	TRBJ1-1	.	TGTGCCACCCATAAAGGGGGCACTGAAGCTTTCTTT	CATHKGGTEAFF
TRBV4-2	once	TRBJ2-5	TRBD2	TGTGCCAGCAGCCCGGAGTTAGCGGGAGTAGAGACCCAGTACTTC	CASSPELAGVETQYF
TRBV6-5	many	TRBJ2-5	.	TGTGCCACTAAAGAACTCGGGGGCTTAGGGTCACGAGAGACCCAGTACTTC	CATKELGGLGSRETQYF
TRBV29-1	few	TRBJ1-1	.	TGCAGTGTCCAGGGGACCACTGAAGCTTTCTTT	CSVQGTTEAFF
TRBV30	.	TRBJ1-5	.	TGTGCCTGGAGCACTAATAGCAATCAGCCCCAGCATTTT	CAWSTNSNQPQHF
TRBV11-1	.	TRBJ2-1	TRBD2	TGTGCCAGCAGCTTAGAGGTTAGCGGGAGCTCCTACAATGAGCAGTTCTTC	CASSLEVSGSSYNEQFF
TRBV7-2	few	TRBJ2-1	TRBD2	TGTGCCAGCAGCTCACGCCCTAGCGGGAAGCTCTCCTACAATGAGCAGTTCTTC	CASSSRPSGKLSYNEQFF
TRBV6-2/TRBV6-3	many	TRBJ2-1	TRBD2	TGTGCCAGCAGTGCCCCCCTTGGGCGGGAGCAGGTCAATGAGCAGTTCTTC	CASSAPLGREQVNEQFF
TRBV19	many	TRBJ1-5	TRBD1	TGTGCCAGTAGACACACAGGGGGCAGGCAGCCCCAGCATTTT	CASRHTGGRQPQHF
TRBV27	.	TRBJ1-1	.	TGTGCCAGCAGTCCTAGATCTGGACGGGCCGTAGGTTCAGCTTTCTTT	CASSPRSGRAVGSAFF
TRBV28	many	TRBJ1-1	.	TGTGCCAGCAGTTTAAGTGGGAACACTGAAGCTTTCTTT	CASSLSGNTEAFF
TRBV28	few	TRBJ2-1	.	TGTGCCAGCAGTTGGGGCCGGGACTTTAACAATGAGCAGTTCTTC	CASSWGRDFNNEQFF
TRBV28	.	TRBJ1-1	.	TGTGCCAGCAGGACCGGTGGGACAAAAGCTTTCTTT	CASRTGGTKAFF
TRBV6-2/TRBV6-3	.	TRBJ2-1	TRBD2	TGTGCCAGCAGCCGGCCTAGCGGGGGTCCCTACAATGAGCAGTTCTTC	CASSRPSGGPYNEQFF
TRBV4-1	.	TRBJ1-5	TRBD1	TGCGCCAGCAGCCAAGGACAGGGGCCCTATCAGCCCCAGCATTTT	CASSQGQGPYQPQHF
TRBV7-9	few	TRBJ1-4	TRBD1	TGTGCCAGCAGTTTGGACAGGGCGAATGAAAAACTGTTTTTT	CASSLDRANEKLFF
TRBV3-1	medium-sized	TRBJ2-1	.	TGTGCCAGCAGCCAAGGGACCCGTGCGGAGCAGTTCTTC	CASSQGTRAEQFF
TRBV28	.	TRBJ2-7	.	TGTGCCAGCAGTCCTCGGGAGTCCCCCTACGAGCAGTACTTC	CASSPRESPYEQYF
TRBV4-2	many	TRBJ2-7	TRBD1	TGTGCCAGCAGCCCCCGGACAGGGGGGATCTACGAGCAGTACTTC	CASSPRTGGIYEQYF
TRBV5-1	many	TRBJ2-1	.	TGCGCCAGCAGCTTGAGGAGAGGTGCCTACAATGAGCAGTTCTTC	CASSLRRGAYNEQFF
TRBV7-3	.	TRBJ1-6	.	TGTGCCAGCAGCCGGGACTCTTTGGAATCACCCCTCCACTTT	CASSRDSLESPLHF
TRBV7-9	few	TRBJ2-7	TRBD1	TGTGCCAGCAGCCTGGGACAGGGGGTCTCCTACGAGCAGTACTTC	CASSLGQGVSYEQYF
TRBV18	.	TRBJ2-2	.	TGTGCCAGCTCACCAAACAGGGACGGGGGAAACACCGGGGAGCTGTTTTTT	CASSPNRDGGNTGELFF
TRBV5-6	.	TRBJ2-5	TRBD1	TGTGCCAGCAGCTTGGTGCGGACAGGGACGAGAGAGACCCAGTACTTC	CASSLVRTGTRETQYF
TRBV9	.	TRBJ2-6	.	TGTGCCAGCAGCGCCGGGCCGGGGACCGCCTCTGGGGCCAACGTCCTGACTTTC	CASSAGPGTASGANVLTF
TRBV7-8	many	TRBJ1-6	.	TGTGCCAGCAGCTTGGCCCCAAGGGGACCCTATAATTCACCCCTCCACTTT	CASSLAPRGPYNSPLHF
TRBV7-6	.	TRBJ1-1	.	TGTGCCAGCAGCACCCAAGGTAACACTGAAGCTTTCTTT	CASSTQGNTEAFF
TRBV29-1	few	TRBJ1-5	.	TGCAGCGCCACCCAGGGTGGCAATCAGCCCCAGCATTTT	CSATQGGNQPQHF
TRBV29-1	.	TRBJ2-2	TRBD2	TGCAGCGTCCGCGAGGGAGGGCCTACCGGGGAGCTGTTTTTT	CSVREGGPTGELFF
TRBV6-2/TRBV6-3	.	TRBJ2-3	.	TGTGCCAGCAGTTACGTTGGGCAGTGGAAGGTCACAGATACGCAGTATTTT	CASSYVGQWKVTDTQYF
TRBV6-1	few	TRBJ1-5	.	TGTGCCAGCGAAGGACAGAGTAATCAGCCCCAGCATTTT	CASEGQSNQPQHF
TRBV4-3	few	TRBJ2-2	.	TGCGCCAGCAGCCAAGATGGTAGAGTCGGGGAGCTGTTTTTT	CASSQDGRVGELFF
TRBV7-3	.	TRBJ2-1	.	TGTGCCAGCAGCCCGGGACGAGGGGCCAATGAGCAGTTCTTC	CASSPGRGANEQFF
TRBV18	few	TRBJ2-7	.	TGTGCCAGCTCACCAGTCAGGACCTACGAGCAGTACTTC	CASSPVRTYEQYF
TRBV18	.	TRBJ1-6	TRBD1	TGTGCCAGCCGGGGACAGGGAGATTCACCCCTCCACTTT	CASRGQGDSPLHF
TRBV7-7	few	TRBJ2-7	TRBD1	TGTGCTAGCAGCCCGGACGGGACAGGGTACTACGAGCAGTACTTC	CASSPDGTGYYEQYF
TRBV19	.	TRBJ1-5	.	TGTGCCAGTAGCCCGGAATGGGGAAATCAGCCCCAGCATTTT	CASSPEWGNQPQHF
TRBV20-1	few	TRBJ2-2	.	TGCAGTGCTAGGAACAGGCTGAACATCGGGGAGCTGTTTTTT	CSARNRLNIGELFF
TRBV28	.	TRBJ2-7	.	TGTGCCAGCAGTCCGGGGACACGCGAGCAGTACTTC	CASSPGTREQYF
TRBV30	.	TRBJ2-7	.	TGTGCCTGGGCACCGGGACATAACTACGAGCAGTACTTC	CAWAPGHNYEQYF
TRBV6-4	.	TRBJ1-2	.	TGTGCCAGCAGCCCCGAGGAGGGCTATGGCTACACCTTC	CASSPEEGYGYTF
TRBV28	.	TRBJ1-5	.	TGTGCCAGCAGCTCCCACTCCGGGGGGCCCCAGCATTTT	CASSSHSGGPQHF